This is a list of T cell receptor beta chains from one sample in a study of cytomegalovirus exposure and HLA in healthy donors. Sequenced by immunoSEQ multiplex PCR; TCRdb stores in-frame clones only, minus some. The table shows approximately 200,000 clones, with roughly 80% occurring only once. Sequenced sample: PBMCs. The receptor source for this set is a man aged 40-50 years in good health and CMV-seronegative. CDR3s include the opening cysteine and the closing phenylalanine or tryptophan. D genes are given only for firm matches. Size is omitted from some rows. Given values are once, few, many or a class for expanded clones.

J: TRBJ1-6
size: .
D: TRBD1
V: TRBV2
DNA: TGTGCCAGCAGACCCGGGACAGGGGGCGAATCACCCCTCCACTTT
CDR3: CASRPGTGGESPLHF

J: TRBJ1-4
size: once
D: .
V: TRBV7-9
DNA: TGTGCCAGCAGCTTACCAGTCACTGAAAAACTGTTTTTT
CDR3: CASSLPVTEKLFF

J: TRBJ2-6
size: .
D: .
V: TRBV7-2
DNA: TGTGCCAGCAGCTTAGACGGTCAGGGGAATTCTGGGGCCAACGTCCTGACTTTC
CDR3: CASSLDGQGNSGANVLTF

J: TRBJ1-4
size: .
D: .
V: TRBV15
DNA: TGTGCCACCAGCAGAGGTCACGGTGCAACTAATGAAAAACTGTTTTTT
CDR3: CATSRGHGATNEKLFF

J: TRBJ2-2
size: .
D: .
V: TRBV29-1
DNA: TGCAGCGGCAGGGACACCGGGGAGCTGTTTTTT
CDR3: CSGRDTGELFF

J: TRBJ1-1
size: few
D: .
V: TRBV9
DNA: TGTGCCAGCAGCGTAGGTACAGGTAACACTGAAGCTTTCTTT
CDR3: CASSVGTGNTEAFF

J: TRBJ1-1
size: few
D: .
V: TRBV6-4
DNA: TGTGCCAGAAAGTTACTCGGACAGACGAACACTGAAGCTTTCTTT
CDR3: CARKLLGQTNTEAFF

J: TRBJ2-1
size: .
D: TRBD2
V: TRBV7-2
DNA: TGTGCCAGCAGCTTATTAGCGGGGGGGCAAGGTGAGCAGTTCTTC
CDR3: CASSLLAGGQGEQFF

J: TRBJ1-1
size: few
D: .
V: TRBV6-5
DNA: TGTGCCAGCAGTTACGACGTGGGCCCTGAAGCTTTCTTT
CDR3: CASSYDVGPEAFF

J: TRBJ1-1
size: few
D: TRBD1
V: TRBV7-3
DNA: TGTGCCAGCAGCCGGGGACAGGGTGACACTGAAGCTTTCTTT
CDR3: CASSRGQGDTEAFF

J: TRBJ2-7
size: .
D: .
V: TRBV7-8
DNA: TGTGCCAGCAGCCAACGGGGCGAGCAGTACTTC
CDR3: CASSQRGEQYF

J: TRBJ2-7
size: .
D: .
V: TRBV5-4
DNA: TGTGCCAGCAGCTTGGACCTATCCTACGAGCAGTACTTC
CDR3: CASSLDLSYEQYF

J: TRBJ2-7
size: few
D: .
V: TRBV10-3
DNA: TGTGCCATCAGTGAGTCGAGTGGTAACAGCGGAGAATCAACCTACGAGCAGTACTTC
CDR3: CAISESSGNSGESTYEQYF

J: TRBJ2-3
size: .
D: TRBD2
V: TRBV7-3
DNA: TGTGCCAGCGGGGTAGCGGGGGGCACAGATACGCAGTATTTT
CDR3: CASGVAGGTDTQYF

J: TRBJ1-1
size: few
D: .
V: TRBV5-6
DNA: TGTGCCAGCAGCAAGTCTAGACGGCGAATGAACACTGAAGCTTTCTTT
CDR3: CASSKSRRRMNTEAFF

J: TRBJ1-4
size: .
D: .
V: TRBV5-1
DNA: TGCGCCAGCAGCCCGGGGGGGGAGAGTAATGAAAAACTGTTTTTT
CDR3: CASSPGGESNEKLFF

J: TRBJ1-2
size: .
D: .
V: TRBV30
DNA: TGTGCCTGGAGTGCCCCTGGGGGGTCCTACACCTTC
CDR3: CAWSAPGGSYTF

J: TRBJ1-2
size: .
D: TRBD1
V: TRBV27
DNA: TGTGCCAGCAGGCGTACAGGGGATTCCAACTATGGCTACACCTTC
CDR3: CASRRTGDSNYGYTF

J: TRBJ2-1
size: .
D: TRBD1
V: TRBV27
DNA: TGTGCCAGCACTACGGGACAGGGGCCCTACAATGAGCAGTTCTTC
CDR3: CASTTGQGPYNEQFF

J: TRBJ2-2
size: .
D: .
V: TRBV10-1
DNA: TGCGCCAGCAGTCGTTCAGGGACCGGGGAGCTGTTTTTT
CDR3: CASSRSGTGELFF

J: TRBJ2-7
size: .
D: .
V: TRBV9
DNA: TGTGCCAGCAGCGGCCCAGGGCTTCAGCAGTACTTC
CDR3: CASSGPGLQQYF

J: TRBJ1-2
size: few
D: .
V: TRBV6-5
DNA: TGTGCCAGCAGCTTTAGCGGTGGGGATGGCTACACCTTC
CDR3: CASSFSGGDGYTF

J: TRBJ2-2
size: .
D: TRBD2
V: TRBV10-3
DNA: TGTGCCGTGGGAGGGGAGACCGGGGAGCTGTTTTTT
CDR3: CAVGGETGELFF

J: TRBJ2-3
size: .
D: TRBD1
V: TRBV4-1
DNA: TGCGCCAGCAGCCAGGGTTCCCTGGGACAGTGGGGCACAGATACGCAGTATTTT
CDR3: CASSQGSLGQWGTDTQYF

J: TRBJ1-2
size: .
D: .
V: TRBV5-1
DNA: TGCGCCAGCAGCTTGGCAGGGTCTAACTATGGCTACACCTTC
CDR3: CASSLAGSNYGYTF

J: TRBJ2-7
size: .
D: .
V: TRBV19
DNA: TGTGCCAGTAGTATTGGTGGGAGCTCCTACGAGCAGTACTTC
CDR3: CASSIGGSSYEQYF

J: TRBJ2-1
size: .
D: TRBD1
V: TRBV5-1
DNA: TGCGCCAGCAGCCAGGGACAGAGCTACAATGAGCAGTTCTTC
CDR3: CASSQGQSYNEQFF

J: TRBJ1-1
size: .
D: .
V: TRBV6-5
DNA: TGTGCCAGCAGTCGGCGGGGCGGCACTGAAGCTTTCTTT
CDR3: CASSRRGGTEAFF

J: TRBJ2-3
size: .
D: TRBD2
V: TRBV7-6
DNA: TGTGCCAGCAGCGGGCTAGCGGGGGGGATCACAGATACGCAGTATTTT
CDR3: CASSGLAGGITDTQYF

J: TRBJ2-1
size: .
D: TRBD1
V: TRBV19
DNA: TGTGCCAGTTCCCGGGACAGGGGATTCAATGAGCAGTTCTTC
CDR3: CASSRDRGFNEQFF

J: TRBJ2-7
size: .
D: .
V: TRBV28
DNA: TGTGCCAGCATGAGGGTGGCCACCTACGAGCAGTACTTC
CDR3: CASMRVATYEQYF

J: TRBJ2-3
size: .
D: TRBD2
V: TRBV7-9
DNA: TGTGCCAGCAGCTATCTTGGCGGGGGGGCTGGAGATACGCAGTATTTT
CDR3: CASSYLGGGAGDTQYF

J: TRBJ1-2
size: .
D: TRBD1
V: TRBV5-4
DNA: TGTGCCAGCACCCCGGGACAGAGCAACTATGGCTACACCTTC
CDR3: CASTPGQSNYGYTF

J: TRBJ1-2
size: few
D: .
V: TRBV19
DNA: TGTGCCAGTAGTGTCATACAGGGTGGAGGCTATGGCTACACCTTC
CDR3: CASSVIQGGGYGYTF

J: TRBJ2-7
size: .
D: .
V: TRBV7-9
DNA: TGTGCCAGCACTTACGGCCCAGCGGGCACCTACGAGCAGTACTTC
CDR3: CASTYGPAGTYEQYF

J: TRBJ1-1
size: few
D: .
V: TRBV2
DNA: TGTGCCAGCAGTGAGGGGCTTGGGGCTTTCTTT
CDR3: CASSEGLGAFF

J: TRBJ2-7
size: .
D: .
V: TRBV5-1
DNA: TGCGCCAGCAGCTTGGGAGAAAACGAGCAGTACTTC
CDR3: CASSLGENEQYF

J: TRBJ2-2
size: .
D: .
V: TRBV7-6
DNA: TGTGCCAGCAGTCCAGTAGGGGCCGGGGAGCTGTTTTTT
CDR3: CASSPVGAGELFF

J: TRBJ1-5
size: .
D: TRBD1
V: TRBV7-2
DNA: TGTGCCAGCAGTCGCGGACAGGGGGAACAGCCCCAGCATTTT
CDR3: CASSRGQGEQPQHF

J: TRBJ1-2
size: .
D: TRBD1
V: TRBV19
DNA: TGTGCCAGTAGAGATAGGACAGGAAACTATGGCTACACCTTC
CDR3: CASRDRTGNYGYTF

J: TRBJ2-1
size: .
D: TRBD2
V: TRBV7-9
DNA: TGTGCCAGCAGCTTTGCTAGGCGGTTAGCGGGAGGATCCTACAATGAGCAGTTCTTC
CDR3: CASSFARRLAGGSYNEQFF

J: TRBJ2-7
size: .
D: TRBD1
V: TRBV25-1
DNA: TGTGCCAGCAGTGAATACGGACAGGGCCCCTACGAGCAGTACTTC
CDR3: CASSEYGQGPYEQYF

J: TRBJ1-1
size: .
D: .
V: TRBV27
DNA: TGTGCCAGCAGCCTAAACCGGGGGTTCACTGAAGCTTTCTTT
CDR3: CASSLNRGFTEAFF

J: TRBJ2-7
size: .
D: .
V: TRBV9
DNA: TGTGCCAGCAGCGTAGCCGGGTTCAACGAGCAGTACTTC
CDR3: CASSVAGFNEQYF

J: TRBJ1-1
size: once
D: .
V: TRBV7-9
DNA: TGTGCCAGCAGTCTTCCAGGGCACACTGAAGCTTTCTTT
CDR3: CASSLPGHTEAFF

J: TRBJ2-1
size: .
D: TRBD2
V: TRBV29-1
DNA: TGCAGCGTGGGGAAGGCCAGCGGGGGTTCCACCTACAATGAGCAGTTCTTC
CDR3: CSVGKASGGSTYNEQFF

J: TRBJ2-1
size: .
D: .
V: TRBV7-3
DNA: TGTGCCAGCAGCTTGAACTACAACAATGAGCAGTTCTTC
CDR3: CASSLNYNNEQFF

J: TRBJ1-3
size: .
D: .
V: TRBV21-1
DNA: TGTGCCAGCAGCAGACCCTGGGACAGTAAGTCTGACGTGGGCAACACCATATATTTT
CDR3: CASSRPWDSKSDVGNTIYF

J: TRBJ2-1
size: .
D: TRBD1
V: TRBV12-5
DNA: TGTGCTAGTGGTTTGGCCCGGACAGGCGAGCAGTTCTTC
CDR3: CASGLARTGEQFF

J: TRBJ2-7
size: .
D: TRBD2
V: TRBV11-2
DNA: TGTGCCAGCAGCTCTAGCGGTGAGCAGTACTTC
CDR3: CASSSSGEQYF

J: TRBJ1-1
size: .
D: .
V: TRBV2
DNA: TGTGCCAGCAGTGGTAGAGGGGGCACTGAAGCTTTCTTT
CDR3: CASSGRGGTEAFF

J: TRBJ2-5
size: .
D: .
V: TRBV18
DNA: TGTGCCAGCTCACCTTCGACAGACCAAGAGACCCAGTACTTC
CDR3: CASSPSTDQETQYF

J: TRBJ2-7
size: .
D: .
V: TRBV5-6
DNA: TGTGCCAGCAGCTTTGGGCCTACCCCCTCCTACGAGCAGTACTTC
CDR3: CASSFGPTPSYEQYF

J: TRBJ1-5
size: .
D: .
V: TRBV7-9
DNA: TGTGCCAGCAGCTTTTGGGGTGCTGGGGCCGTCAATCAGCCCCAGCATTTT
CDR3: CASSFWGAGAVNQPQHF

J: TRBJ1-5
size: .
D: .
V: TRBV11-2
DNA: TGTGCCAGCAGCTTAGGGAGGAAACAGCCCCAGCATTTT
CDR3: CASSLGRKQPQHF

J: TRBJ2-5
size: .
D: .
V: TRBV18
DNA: TGTGCCAGCTCACCGAGGCAGGCGGGAAAAGAGACCCAGTACTTC
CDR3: CASSPRQAGKETQYF

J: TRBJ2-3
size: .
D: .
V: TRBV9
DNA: TGTGCCAGCAGCGTAGAATGGAGTAGCAGAGATACGCAGTATTTT
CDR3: CASSVEWSSRDTQYF

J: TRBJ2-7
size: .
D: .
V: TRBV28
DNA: TGTGCCAGCAGTTTAACTACCTACGAGCAGTACTTC
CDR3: CASSLTTYEQYF

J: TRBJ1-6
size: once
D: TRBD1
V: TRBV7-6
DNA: TGTGCCAGCAGCACCGGGACAGGGTTTTCACCCCTCCACTTT
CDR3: CASSTGTGFSPLHF

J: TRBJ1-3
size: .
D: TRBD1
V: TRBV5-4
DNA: TGTGCCAGCAGCTTGGGACAGGGCTCCTCTGGAAACACCATATATTTT
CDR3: CASSLGQGSSGNTIYF